Listed below are T cell receptor beta chains from one sample, sequenced in a study of shared clonotypes between healthy human individuals. Data came from immunoSEQ multiplex PCR; TCRdb stores just in-frame clones and leaves some out. This sample has just over 2,000,000 clones; over 85% occur once, and the top ten carry more than 0.1%. Sequenced input: naive CD4+ T cells sorted from blood. Receptor source: a man aged 18 to 35 in good health. Each CDR3 is given with its conserved first and last residue. Fields, in order: clone size, D gene, J gene, V gene, CDR3 protein, CDR3 DNA. The D gene is left open where the match is weak. Expanded clones are given a class, and other clones once, few, many or no size at all.

-,-,TRBJ1-2,TRBV5-1,CASRRQGSDGYTF,TGCGCCAGTCGCCGACAAGGGTCTGATGGCTACACCTTC
-,-,TRBJ1-2,TRBV6-6,CASSPRDRLSYSTF,TGTGCCAGCAGCCCCCGGGACCGGCTAAGTTACAGCACCTTC
-,-,TRBJ2-4,TRBV7-2,CASSLVGLDKNIQYF,TGTGCCAGCAGCTTAGTGGGGCTTGACAAAAACATTCAGTACTTC
-,-,TRBJ1-6,TRBV5-1,CASSLEANSPLHF,TGCGCCAGCAGCTTGGAGGCTAATTCACCCCTCCACTTT
once,-,TRBJ2-3,TRBV11-2,CASSPYTDTQYF,TGTGCCAGCAGCCCCTATACAGATACGCAGTATTTT
once,-,TRBJ1-1,TRBV30,CALNQGTVNTEAFF,TGTGCCCTTAACCAGGGCACTGTGAACACTGAAGCTTTCTTT
-,-,TRBJ1-2,TRBV5-6,CASSLVRPLGDGYTF,TGTGCCAGCAGCTTGGTCAGACCACTCGGGGATGGCTACACCTTC
-,-,TRBJ2-7,TRBV13,CASSLARAYEQYF,TGTGCCAGCAGCTTAGCCAGAGCCTACGAGCAGTACTTC
-,-,TRBJ1-2,TRBV2,CASSAASSNYGYTF,TGTGCCAGCAGTGCTGCCAGTTCTAACTATGGCTACACCTTC
-,-,TRBJ1-5,TRBV19,CASSSFQGSNQPQHF,TGTGCCAGTAGTAGTTTTCAGGGGTCCAATCAGCCCCAGCATTTT
-,TRBD2,TRBJ2-5,TRBV7-2,CASSSTSGGSQYF,TGTGCCAGCAGCTCGACTAGCGGGGGATCCCAGTACTTC
-,TRBD1,TRBJ2-5,TRBV5-1,CASSSQGQYQETQYF,TGCGCCAGCAGCTCACAGGGGCAGTACCAAGAGACCCAGTACTTC
once,TRBD2,TRBJ2-1,TRBV2,CASRTDGGYNEQFF,TGTGCCAGCAGGACCGACGGGGGGTACAATGAGCAGTTCTTC
-,-,TRBJ1-4,TRBV18,CASSPQGRNEKLFF,TGTGCCAGCTCACCACAGGGCCGGAATGAAAAACTGTTTTTT
-,-,TRBJ1-5,TRBV28,CASSLGVSQPQHF,TGTGCCAGCAGTTTGGGGGTGAGCCAGCCCCAGCATTTT
-,-,TRBJ2-2,TRBV7-2,CASSLGRQASANTGELFF,TGTGCCAGCAGCTTAGGCCGCCAGGCTTCCGCGAACACCGGGGAGCTGTTTTTT
once,TRBD1,TRBJ2-5,TRBV7-9,CASSLQGARETQYF,TGTGCCAGCAGCTTACAGGGGGCCCGAGAGACCCAGTACTTC
-,-,TRBJ1-4,TRBV7-8,CASSYLQVATNEKLFF,TGTGCCAGCAGCTACCTCCAGGTGGCAACTAATGAAAAACTGTTTTTT
-,TRBD2,TRBJ2-3,TRBV6-5,CASGLAGLDTQYF,TGTGCCAGCGGGCTAGCGGGATTGGATACGCAGTATTTT
-,-,TRBJ2-7,TRBV7-9,CASSLVLSYEQYF,TGTGCCAGCAGCTTAGTTCTCTCCTACGAGCAGTACTTC
-,-,TRBJ2-2,TRBV5-1,CASSPEGAGELFF,TGCGCCAGCAGCCCCGAGGGTGCCGGGGAGCTGTTTTTT
-,-,TRBJ2-2,TRBV2,CASSERPTGELFF,TGTGCCAGCAGTGAACGCCCTACCGGGGAGCTGTTTTTT
-,-,TRBJ1-1,TRBV10-1,CATRAELGDTEAFF,TGCGCCACAAGAGCCGAATTAGGGGACACTGAAGCTTTCTTT
-,TRBD2,TRBJ2-1,TRBV10-3,CAISTQGLAGGNNEQFF,TGTGCCATCAGTACTCAAGGACTAGCGGGAGGGAACAATGAGCAGTTCTTC
-,TRBD1,TRBJ2-1,TRBV5-1,CASSLAQGASYNEQFF,TGCGCCAGCAGCTTGGCTCAGGGGGCGAGCTACAATGAGCAGTTCTTC
-,-,TRBJ2-7,TRBV7-3,CASAATAFDEQYF,TGTGCCAGCGCGGCCACTGCGTTTGACGAGCAGTACTTC
-,-,TRBJ2-5,TRBV9,CASSVDSGGYKTQYF,TGTGCCAGCAGCGTAGACTCAGGAGGGTACAAGACCCAGTACTTC
-,TRBD2,TRBJ2-1,TRBV2,CASSEGFSGGIEQFF,TGTGCCAGCAGTGAAGGGTTTAGCGGGGGAATTGAGCAGTTCTTC
-,TRBD2,TRBJ2-3,TRBV5-1,CASSPEGSSGGPDTQYF,TGCGCCAGCAGCCCGGAGGGGTCGAGCGGGGGCCCTGATACGCAGTATTTT
once,-,TRBJ2-7,TRBV7-2,CASRAAGRGHEQYF,TGTGCCAGCAGGGCCGCGGGCAGGGGCCACGAGCAGTACTTC
once,TRBD1,TRBJ2-5,TRBV29-1,CSVGAGGETQYF,TGCAGCGTTGGGGCAGGGGGAGAGACCCAGTACTTC
-,-,TRBJ2-1,TRBV7-8,CASSLVFNNEQFF,TGTGCCAGCAGCTTAGTGTTTAACAATGAGCAGTTCTTC
-,-,TRBJ2-1,TRBV27,CASRPRVYNEQFF,TGTGCCAGCAGGCCAAGGGTGTACAATGAGCAGTTCTTC
-,-,TRBJ1-2,TRBV6-1,CATRTPEGRYGYTF,TGTGCCACCAGGACCCCCGAGGGGCGCTATGGCTACACCTTC
-,-,TRBJ2-7,TRBV15,CATSRRTSSYEQYF,TGTGCCACCAGCAGACGTACTAGCTCCTACGAGCAGTACTTC
-,-,TRBJ2-7,TRBV10-3,CAIRGGTSTYEQYF,TGTGCCATCAGAGGGGGGACGTCAACCTACGAGCAGTACTTC
-,-,TRBJ2-7,TRBV6-5,CASRRSLPDEQYF,TGTGCCAGCAGAAGAAGTCTCCCTGACGAGCAGTACTTC
-,-,TRBJ2-6,TRBV5-6,CASSLAAQAGANVLTF,TGTGCCAGCAGCTTGGCCGCGCAGGCTGGGGCCAACGTCCTGACTTTC
-,-,TRBJ1-2,TRBV5-6,CASSLIGRDYGYTF,TGTGCCAGCAGCTTGATCGGCAGGGACTATGGCTACACCTTC
once,TRBD1,TRBJ1-1,TRBV5-1,CASSFGDRVNTEAFF,TGCGCCAGCAGCTTCGGGGACAGGGTCAACACTGAAGCTTTCTTT
-,-,TRBJ2-3,TRBV7-3,CASSPVGGTDTQYF,TGTGCCAGCAGCCCGGTAGGGGGAACAGATACGCAGTATTTT
-,-,TRBJ1-6,TRBV30,CAWSGQSSSYNSPLHF,TGTGCCTGGAGTGGGCAGTCCAGCTCCTATAATTCACCCCTCCACTTT
-,-,TRBJ1-2,TRBV6-5,CASSSTGTYGYTF,TGTGCCAGCAGTAGTACAGGGACCTATGGCTACACCTTC
-,-,TRBJ1-6,TRBV6-5,CASKSGINSPLHF,TGTGCCAGCAAGTCGGGCATAAATTCACCCCTCCACTTT
-,TRBD1,TRBJ2-7,TRBV9,CASSAGTGSHEQYF,TGTGCCAGCAGCGCCGGGACAGGGAGCCACGAGCAGTACTTC
once,-,TRBJ1-2,TRBV28,CASRDVYGYTF,TGTGCCAGCAGGGACGTCTATGGCTACACCTTC
-,TRBD2,TRBJ2-2,TRBV6-6,CATRGGTTTNTGELFF,TGTGCCACTCGCGGGGGAACCACTACGAACACCGGGGAGCTGTTTTTT
-,-,TRBJ1-3,TRBV7-9,CASSGGGATNSGNTIYF,TGTGCCAGCAGCGGTGGGGGCGCCACGAACTCTGGAAACACCATATATTTT
-,-,TRBJ1-1,TRBV6-1,CASSVGARAEAFF,TGTGCCAGCAGTGTGGGGGCGCGTGCTGAAGCTTTCTTT
-,-,TRBJ2-1,TRBV11-3,CASSFRGSSYNEQFF,TGTGCCAGCAGCTTCCGGGGGAGCTCCTACAATGAGCAGTTCTTC
-,-,TRBJ1-2,TRBV29-1,CSVEVPDSLNYGYTF,TGCAGCGTTGAAGTCCCGGACAGCCTTAACTATGGCTACACCTTC
-,-,TRBJ1-3,TRBV28,CASSWGSGNTIYF,TGTGCCAGCAGTTGGGGCTCTGGAAACACCATATATTTT
-,-,TRBJ2-7,TRBV28,CASSFVDGTYEQYF,TGTGCCAGCAGTTTCGTCGACGGGACCTACGAGCAGTACTTC
-,-,TRBJ1-3,TRBV30,CAWGIPRNTIYF,TGTGCCTGGGGCATCCCTCGAAACACCATATATTTT
-,-,TRBJ1-4,TRBV5-1,CASSIRATNEKLFF,TGCGCCAGCAGCATCAGAGCAACTAATGAAAAACTGTTTTTT
-,TRBD2,TRBJ2-7,TRBV7-2,CASSADGTSGKVGRYEQYF,TGTGCCAGCAGCGCAGACGGGACTAGCGGGAAGGTTGGCCGGTACGAGCAGTACTTC